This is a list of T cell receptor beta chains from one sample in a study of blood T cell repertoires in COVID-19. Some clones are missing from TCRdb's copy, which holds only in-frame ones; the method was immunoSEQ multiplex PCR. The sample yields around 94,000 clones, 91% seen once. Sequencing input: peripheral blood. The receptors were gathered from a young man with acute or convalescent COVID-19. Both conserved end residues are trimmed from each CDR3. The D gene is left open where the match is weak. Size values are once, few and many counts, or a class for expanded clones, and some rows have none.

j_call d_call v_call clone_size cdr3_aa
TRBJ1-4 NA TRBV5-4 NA ASSPGTTATNEKLF
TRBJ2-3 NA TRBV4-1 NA ASSQLEASTDTQY
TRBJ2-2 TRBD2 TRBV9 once ASSLERGRNTGELF
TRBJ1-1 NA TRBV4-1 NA ASREGGTEAF
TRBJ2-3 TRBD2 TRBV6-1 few ASSEMGRAVAGDTQY
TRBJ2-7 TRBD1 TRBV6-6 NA ASSYSGDSSYEQY
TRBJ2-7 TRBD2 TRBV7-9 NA ASSSSSGSGYEQY
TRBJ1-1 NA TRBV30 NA AWSVRPGDTEAF
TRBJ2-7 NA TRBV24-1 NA ATRGGDEQY
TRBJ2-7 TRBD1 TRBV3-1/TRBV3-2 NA ASSPRDRGHYEQY
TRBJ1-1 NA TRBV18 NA ASSLEANTEAF
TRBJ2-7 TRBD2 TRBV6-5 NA ASRRGLGVYEQY
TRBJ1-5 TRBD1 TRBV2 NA ASSGGQAAYQPQH
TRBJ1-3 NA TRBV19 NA ASSSVPRVGAYSGNTIY
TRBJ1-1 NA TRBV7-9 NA ASSADTYTEAF
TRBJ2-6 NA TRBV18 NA ASSPRALSGANVLT
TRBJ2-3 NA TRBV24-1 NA ATSWPSGLSTDTQY
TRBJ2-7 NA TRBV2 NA ASSEGTYFYEQY
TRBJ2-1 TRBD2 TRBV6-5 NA ASRSGTSGYNEQF
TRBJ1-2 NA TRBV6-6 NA ASRDSYGYT
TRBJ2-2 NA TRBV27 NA ASNFGLFLGQTGELF
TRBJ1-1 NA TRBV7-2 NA ASSFKQGWRWDTEAF
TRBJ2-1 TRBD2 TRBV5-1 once ASSLEGLAGVEQF
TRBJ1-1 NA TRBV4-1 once ASSQDPGSGTEAF
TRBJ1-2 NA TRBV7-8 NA ASSLGGTNYGYT
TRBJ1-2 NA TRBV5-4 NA ASSLEGGNYGYT
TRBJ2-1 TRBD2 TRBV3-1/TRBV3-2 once ASSQDNYGTSGDGEQF
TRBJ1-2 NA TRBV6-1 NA ASSGVRSPPGGSYT
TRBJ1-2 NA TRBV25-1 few ASSANSNSYGYT
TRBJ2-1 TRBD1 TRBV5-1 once ASSLDPTGGGWNEQF
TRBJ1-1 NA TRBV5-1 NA ASSGNTEAF
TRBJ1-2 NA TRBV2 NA ASSESASDGYT